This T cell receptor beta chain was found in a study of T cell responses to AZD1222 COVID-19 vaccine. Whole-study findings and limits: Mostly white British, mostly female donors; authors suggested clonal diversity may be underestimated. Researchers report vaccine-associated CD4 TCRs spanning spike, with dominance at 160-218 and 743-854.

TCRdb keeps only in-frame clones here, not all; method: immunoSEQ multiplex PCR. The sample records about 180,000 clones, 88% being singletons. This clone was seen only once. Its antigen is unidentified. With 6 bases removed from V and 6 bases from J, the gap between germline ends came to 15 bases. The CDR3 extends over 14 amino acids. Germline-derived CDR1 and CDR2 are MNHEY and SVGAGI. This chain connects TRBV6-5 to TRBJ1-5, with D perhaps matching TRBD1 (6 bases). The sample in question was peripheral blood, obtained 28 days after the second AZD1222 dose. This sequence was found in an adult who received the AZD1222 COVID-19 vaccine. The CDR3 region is CASSITGIGQPQHF. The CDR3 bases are TGTGCCAGCAGCATCACAGGGATAGGTCAGCCCCAGCATTTT.